This T cell receptor beta chain was profiled in a study of cytomegalovirus exposure and HLA in healthy donors. Broader study findings: In vitro work confirmed that three CMV-associated chains recognize CMV antigens.

It was with 60 Vbeta and 13 Jbeta primers that the PCR ran. Sequencing was performed with immunoSEQ multiplex PCR; in TCRdb, only in-frame clones are kept and a portion is missing. The table lists 95,000 to 150,000 clones, roughly 82% of them singletons. CDR3 length: 11 amino acids. Germline CDR1 and CDR2: MGHDK and SYGVNS. J gave up 12 bases and V 5 bases, and 3 bases lay outside the gene matches. In regard to this clone: Its antigen is undetermined.

The chain carries TRBV25-1 and TRBJ2-1; TRBD2 agrees at 8 bases. This TCR was sampled from a young woman in good health and CMV-seronegative. Sequencing was carried out using PBMCs. The CDR3 here is CASSSGGGQFF. CDR3 DNA sequence: TGTGCCAGCAGTAGCGGGGGAGGGCAGTTCTTC.